This T cell receptor beta chain is from a study of blood T cell repertoires in COVID-19. Study-wide background: Nucleic acid was either cDNA or gDNA, and it came from T cells, B-cell-depleted T cells, or PBMCs.

In assigning cohorts, the study relied on participant-reported clinical history. Exposed participants came across a COVID-19 case within 2 weeks before study entry. This CDR3 comprises 14 residues. The V segment lost 4 bases and the J segment 3 bases; nucleotides outside the gene matches: 3. CDR1 is SGHDN and CDR2 is FVKESK in the germline V gene. Method: immunoSEQ multiplex PCR; TCRdb's copy keeps in-frame clones and lacks some. This sample has over 350,000 clones, with approximately 90% found just once. This clonotype was sampled from a woman between 40 and 55 years old who had been exposed to COVID-19. This rearrangement joins TRBV14 to TRBJ2-5; 9 nucleotides line up with TRBD1. Sequencing was performed on PBMCs or T cells enriched from blood (not recorded which). The CDR3 DNA is TGTGCCAGCAGCCCGGGACAGGGAAAAGAGACCCAGTACTTC. Its translation is CASSPGQGKETQYF.